This note documents a single TCR beta chain sequence. This record comes from a study of T cell changes during pregnancy in multiple sclerosis. Profiled with immunoSEQ multiplex PCR; TCRdb holds only in-frame clones, not every one. This sample yields 57,000 or so clones, of which approximately 90% are seen a single time; approximately 1.2% belongs to the top ten. Between the trimmed V and J ends, which lost 5 bases and 8 bases, there was a span of 15 bases. From germline, CDR1 is MNHEY and CDR2 SMNVEV (reference sequence). This CDR3 is built from 13 residues. This rearrangement joins TRBV27 to TRBJ1-2; no firm D call. The material was peripheral blood, obtained in the second trimester of pregnancy. The TCR comes from a female donor with multiple sclerosis, enrolled in a pregnancy study. As DNA, the CDR3 is TGTGCCAGCAGTGCCTTACCCCCGACAGGCTACACCTTC. Translating it yields CASSALPPTGYTF.